This T cell receptor (beta chain) was identified in a study of CD8+ T cells in alopecia areata. Across the whole study: The tofacitinib course ran for 6 to 18 months and was followed by 6 months off drug. Disease severity was quantified as SALT score of affected scalp area. Study results and caveats: Expanded CD8+ clones among the top 100, as well as scalp clonality, were significantly decreased by tofacitinib. Association of baseline CD8+ expansion with response is uncertain owing to one nonresponder.

In the case of this clone: Its antigen is not known.

The V and J ends lost 4 bases and 9 bases respectively, with 12 bases between them. Germline CDR1 is LNHDA and CDR2 is SQIVND (reference sequence). The CDR3 is 12 residues long. Documented treatment: oral pan-JAK inhibitor, 5-10 mg twice daily. Extracted from the samples, RNA was reverse transcribed into cDNA to serve as the sequencing template. This table comes from immunoSEQ multiplex PCR, and its TCRdb copy is limited to in-frame clones, with some not included. Among nearly 95,000 clones listed, just over 70% were seen once. This chain uses TRBV19 with TRBJ1-2; TRBD1 might be the D (5 bases). The receptor's source is a human donor with alopecia areata. Material: CD8+ T cells sorted from blood, obtained at approximately week 42, from a patient treated with tofacitinib. The chain's CDR3 is CASSKGESSYTF. The CDR3 DNA reads TGTGCCAGTAGTAAAGGGGAATCAAGCTACACCTTC.